This TCR beta chain emerged from a study of CD8 T cells in Susac syndrome. Remarks on this clonotype: Its antigen is currently unknown.

RNA was extracted with the RNeasy kit, and a quantity of 0.5 to 1 ug was reverse transcribed using random hexamers. TCRdb re-analysed the immunoSEQ multiplex PCR reads in MiXCR, keeping a single row per CDR3 protein. The data contain about 100,000 distinct CDR3 sequences, roughly 96% of them singletons. Points from the study as a whole: Total CD8+ repertoires held under 20 Susac-specific public clones, while CD8+ TEMRA repertoires held 5 or 6.

The germline CDR1 and CDR2 sequences are SGHTA and FQGNSA. V was shortened by 5 bases and J by 7 bases, with 12 bases between the two germline ends. The CDR3 extends over 13 amino acids. The sample comprised CD8+ T cells from PBMCs. The receptor was isolated from a human donor with Susac syndrome. This sequence joins TRBV7-2 and TRBJ1-5; TRBD1 might be the D (6 bases). The DNA for the CDR3 is TGTGCCAGCAGCAAGACAGGTCACCAGCCCCAGCATTTT. Residues: CASSKTGHQPQHF.